The text below deals with one T cell receptor beta chain. The antigen remains unidentified. The sample originates from a study of identifying expanded T cells in peripheral blood. Broader study findings: Differentially abundant clones: about 1.2 between replicates, just under 17 at 2 to 3 weeks, less than 20 at four. Across healthy donors, higher total template counts meant significantly greater roughly two-week count variance.

Using immunoSEQ multiplex PCR, the repertoire was profiled, and TCRdb retains in-frame clones only, with some absent. The profile shows under 100,000 clones, 70% to 90% of them singletons. Germline lookup yields CDR1 SGHNT and CDR2 YYREEE (reference sequence). The CDR3 consists of 17 residues. V lost 4 bases and J lost 0, with 14 bases in between. No infections or other immune events were documented during collection. The specimen sequenced was blood. The V call is TRBV5-4, the J call TRBJ1-6; no clear D. This clonotype originated in a person aged 18 to 70 in good health. CDR3 loop: CASSPGRLSSYNSPLHF. The CDR3 nucleotides are TGTGCCAGCAGCCCCGGACGGTTAAGCTCCTATAATTCACCCCTCCACTTT.